The 11 T cell receptor beta chains given below trace back to one sample, sequenced in a study of cytomegalovirus exposure and HLA in healthy donors. 60 Vbeta and 13 Jbeta primers were used in PCR. Repertoires were generated with immunoSEQ multiplex PCR, while TCRdb's copy carries only in-frame clones and drops some. In the table there are over 75,000 clones, over 60% of which are singletons. The sample comprised PBMCs. The receptor source for this set is a male donor in good health and CMV-seropositive.

This clone was counted a few times. The DNA of the CDR3 is TGTGCCAGCAGTCTAGGGACAGGGTGGAACACTGAAGCTTTCTTT. Its protein product is CASSLGTGWNTEAFF. The V gene is TRBV27, the J gene TRBJ1-1, with 9 bases fitting TRBD1. The germline gives CDR1 MNHEY, CDR2 SMNVEV (reference sequence). V dropped 5 bases and J dropped 1; count of bases not matched to a gene: 5. This CDR3 comprises 15 residues.

This chain connects TRBV19 to TRBJ1-6, with 11 positions matching TRBD1. The CDR3 length is 15 residues. Germline trimming cut 5 bases from V and 8 bases from J; bases unmatched to any gene: 5. In germline, CDR1 is LNHDA, CDR2 SQIVND (reference sequence). For the CDR3, the DNA is TGTGCCAGTAGTGTCTTGGGACAGGGGGATTCACCCCTCCACTTT. Protein: CASSVLGQGDSPLHF.

The rearrangement joins TRBV21-1 to TRBJ2-2; the table's TRBD2 call for D was not verified on the DNA. TRBV21-1 corresponds to a pseudogene. This CDR3 region has 16 residues. The CDR3 DNA follows: TGTGCCAGCAGCAAAGTAGAGGGTGCGGGCACCGGGGAGCTGTTTTTT. This gives the protein CASSKVEGAGTGELFF.

CDR3 DNA sequence: TGTGCCAGCCGGAGGACAGGGACTTCACCCCTCCACTTT. This codes for CASRRTGTSPLHF. J is TRBJ1-6 and V is TRBV6-6; TRBD1 agrees at 8 bases. Germline CDR1 MNHNY, CDR2 SVGAGI (reference sequence). The CDR3 covers 13 residues. Germline trimming cut 8 bases from V and 9 bases from J; bases unmatched to any gene: 6.

The chain combines TRBV21-1 with TRBJ1-2. TRBV21-1 is given as a pseudogene. The CDR3 is 13 residues long. CDR3 in amino acids: CEPGGEGTRGYTF. The CDR3 DNA reads TGTGAACCGGGGGGGGAGGGCACACGGGGCTACACCTTC.

The chain joins TRBV11-2 to TRBJ2-1; 10 bases are a match to TRBD2. CDR1 and CDR2 from the germline V gene are SGHAT and FQNNGV. CDR3 length equals 15 residues. The V segment lost 2 bases and the J segment 8 bases; nucleotides outside the gene matches: 6. The CDR3 nucleotides are TGTGCCAGCAGCTTAAGCCCCGGGACTAGCGATGAGCAGTTCTTC. Its translation is CASSLSPGTSDEQFF.

The gene calls are TRBV4-1 and TRBJ1-2, with D possibly matching TRBD1 (5 bases). The CDR3 loop spans 13 amino acids. Trimming removed 3 bases at V and 8 bases at J, with 13 bases between. Germline values: CDR1 MGHRA, CDR2 YSYEKL. The CDR3 protein is CASSQGLGKGYTF. The CDR3 bases are TGCGCCAGCAGCCAGGGACTAGGGAAGGGCTACACCTTC.

The chain has TRBV13 and TRBJ2-5, with a tentative D call TRBD1 (5 bases). V lost 2 bases and J lost 5, with 9 bases in between. The CDR3 has 13 residues. Germline V lookup: CDR1 PRHDT, CDR2 FYEKMQ (reference sequence). The CDR3 DNA is TGTGCCAGCAGCTTAAGGGGTTGGGAGACCCAGTACTTC. Protein sequence: CASSLRGWETQYF.

The chain recombines TRBV7-9 with TRBJ2-3, with a weak D call TRBD1 (6 bases). CDR1 is SEHNR and CDR2 is FQNEAQ in the germline V gene (reference sequence). The V and J ends lost 7 bases and 3 bases respectively, with 17 bases between them. The CDR3 sequence is 15 residues long. The CDR3 is CASILRGGETDTQYF. In DNA, the CDR3 is TGTGCCAGCATCCTTAGAGGGGGAGAGACAGATACGCAGTATTTT. Drawing the rest from reference TRBV7-9 and TRBJ2-3, the complete variable domain is DTGVSQNPRHKITKRGQNVTFRCDPISEHNRLYWYRQTLGQGPEFLTYFQNEAQLEKSRLLSDRFSAERPKGSFSTLEIQRTEQGDSAMYLCASILRGGETDTQYFGPGTRLTVL.

The rearrangement joins TRBV19 to TRBJ1-5; no definite D call. CDR1 is LNHDA and CDR2 is SQIVND in the germline V gene (reference sequence). V was trimmed by 1 base and J by 0 bases, leaving 16 bases between them. This CDR3 has 18 amino acids. The CDR3 here is CASSIALTRVYSNQPQHF. Here the CDR3 DNA reads TGTGCCAGTAGTATAGCCCTCACGCGGGTCTATAGCAATCAGCCCCAGCATTTT. The full variable domain, its missing parts supplied by reference TRBV19 and TRBJ1-5, is DGGITQSPKYLFRKEGQNVTLSCEQNLNHDAMYWYRQDPGQGLRLIYYSQIVNDFQKGDIAEGYSVSREKKESFPLTVTSAQKNPTAFYLCASSIALTRVYSNQPQHFGDGTRLSIL.

This clone was seen only a few times. CDR3 sequence (DNA): TGTGCCAGCACCCTCGACACCGGGGAGCTGTTTTTT. This codes for CASTLDTGELFF. The chain employs TRBV6-6 and TRBJ2-2; D uncertain. Germline loops: CDR1 MNHNY, CDR2 SVGAGI (reference sequence). V was pared by 7 bases and J by 3 bases, with 6 bases between. This CDR3 is built from 12 residues.